These 7 T cell receptor beta chains originate from one sample sequenced in a study of identical twins (dated by TCRdb to 2016 to 2017). The library was produced with 5' RACE. Data came from an Illumina HiSeq 2000. TCRdb itself trimmed the public reads at Q25 with fastp, ran MiXCR and retained productive beta chains. Identical CDR3 protein sequences are pooled into one entry, listed with their most common genes and DNA. The sample includes 200,000 to 300,000 distinct CDR3 sequences, with about 13% observed a single time. 3.5% to 5% of the sample is held by the ten biggest clonotypes. The same data also went into a second study, on yellow fever vaccine responses in identical twins.

Sequencing was carried out using memory (CD45RO+) T cells sorted from blood. The cell subset or site label, read with the paper, signifies: CD45RO+ enriched T cells. These TCRs come from a woman between 18 and 29 years old in good health.

This clonotype was seen ten or more times. The chain joins TRBV30 to TRBJ2-1, with D possibly being TRBD2 (5 bases). This CDR3 contains 15 residues. Germline-derived CDR1 and CDR2 are GTSNPN and SVGIG (reference sequence). The germline V and J ends were trimmed by 0 bases and 2 bases, with 11 bases remaining between them. CDR3 nucleotides: TGTGCCTGGAGTGTTTCCGGGGTAGCCTACAATGAGCAGTTCTTC. Translation: CAWSVSGVAYNEQFF.

There are many counts of this clonotype. The chain uses TRBV16 and TRBJ2-1, with a possible D match to TRBD2 (5 bases). The CDR3 contains 17 residues. The germline V gene has CDR1 KGHSY and CDR2 FQNENV. The V end was cut by 4 bases, the J end by 0 bases, with 16 bases between. The CDR3 DNA follows: TGTGCCAGCAGCCCCCCCCGGACGGGGAGCTCCTACAATGAGCAGTTCTTC. It codes for CASSPPRTGSSYNEQFF.

This clonotype has just a few counts. V gene TRBV2 combines with J gene TRBJ2-7; 10 bases line up with TRBD1. The germline V gene has CDR1 SNHLY and CDR2 FYNNEI. J was trimmed by 5 bases and V by 4 bases; bases with no gene match: 5. There are 14 residues in the CDR3. CDR3 in DNA: TGTGCCAGCAGTGGACAGGGGGCGTTGAACGAGCAGTACTTC. Protein sequence: CASSGQGALNEQYF.

The J gene is TRBJ2-7, the V gene TRBV14; 12 bases line up with TRBD2. Germline V gene data show CDR1 as SGHDN and CDR2 as FVKESK. Germline trimming cut 4 bases from V and 5 bases from J; bases unmatched to any gene: 9. This CDR3 is 16 amino acids long. CDR3 sequence: CASSRLTSGSLHEQYF. The CDR3 bases are TGTGCCAGCAGCCGACTGACTAGCGGGAGCCTTCACGAGCAGTACTTC.

The sample holds many counts of this clonotype. This chain joins TRBV15 and TRBJ2-7; a possible D gene is TRBD1 (6 bases). The germline V gene has CDR1 LNHNV and CDR2 YYDKDF (reference sequence). The CDR3 is made up of 15 amino acids. V lost 2 bases to trimming and J lost 5 bases, with 16 bases between them. DNA of the CDR3: TGTGCCACCAGCAGACGAAGGGCAGAGGGGGACGAGCAGTACTTC. It codes for CATSRRRAEGDEQYF.

This clonotype showed up just a few times. Here the CDR3 reads CASSPGLAGGSYNEQFF. CDR3 bases: TGTGCCAGCAGTCCGGGACTAGCGGGAGGCTCCTACAATGAGCAGTTCTTC. The chain links TRBV27 to TRBJ2-1, with 15 positions matching TRBD2. J gave up 0 bases and V 5 bases, and 2 bases lay outside the gene matches. Germline V gives CDR1 MNHEY, CDR2 SMNVEV (reference sequence). The CDR3 length is 17 residues.

The chain employs TRBV7-8 and TRBJ2-5; TRBD1 might be the D (5 bases). Trimming took off 5 bases at V and 4 bases at J, with 11 bases between the two ends. In germline, CDR1 is SGHVS, CDR2 FQNEAQ. The CDR3 runs to 13 residues. CDR3: CASSLDTVETQYF. CDR3 nucleotides: TGTGCCAGCAGCCTGGACACAGTAGAGACCCAGTACTTC.